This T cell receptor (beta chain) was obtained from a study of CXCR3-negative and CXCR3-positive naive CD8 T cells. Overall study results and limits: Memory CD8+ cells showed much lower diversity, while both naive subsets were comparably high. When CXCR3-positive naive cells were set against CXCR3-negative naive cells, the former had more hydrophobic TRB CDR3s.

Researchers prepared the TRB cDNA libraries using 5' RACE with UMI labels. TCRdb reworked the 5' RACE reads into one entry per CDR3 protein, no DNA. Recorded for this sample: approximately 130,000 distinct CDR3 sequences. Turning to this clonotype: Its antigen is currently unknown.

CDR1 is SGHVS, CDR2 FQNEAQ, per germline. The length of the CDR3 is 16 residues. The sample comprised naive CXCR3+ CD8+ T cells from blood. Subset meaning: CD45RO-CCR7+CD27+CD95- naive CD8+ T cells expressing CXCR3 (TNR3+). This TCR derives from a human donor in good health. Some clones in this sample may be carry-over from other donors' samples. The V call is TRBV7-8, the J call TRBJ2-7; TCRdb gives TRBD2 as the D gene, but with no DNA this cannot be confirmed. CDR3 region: CASSLFRTSGTYEQYF.